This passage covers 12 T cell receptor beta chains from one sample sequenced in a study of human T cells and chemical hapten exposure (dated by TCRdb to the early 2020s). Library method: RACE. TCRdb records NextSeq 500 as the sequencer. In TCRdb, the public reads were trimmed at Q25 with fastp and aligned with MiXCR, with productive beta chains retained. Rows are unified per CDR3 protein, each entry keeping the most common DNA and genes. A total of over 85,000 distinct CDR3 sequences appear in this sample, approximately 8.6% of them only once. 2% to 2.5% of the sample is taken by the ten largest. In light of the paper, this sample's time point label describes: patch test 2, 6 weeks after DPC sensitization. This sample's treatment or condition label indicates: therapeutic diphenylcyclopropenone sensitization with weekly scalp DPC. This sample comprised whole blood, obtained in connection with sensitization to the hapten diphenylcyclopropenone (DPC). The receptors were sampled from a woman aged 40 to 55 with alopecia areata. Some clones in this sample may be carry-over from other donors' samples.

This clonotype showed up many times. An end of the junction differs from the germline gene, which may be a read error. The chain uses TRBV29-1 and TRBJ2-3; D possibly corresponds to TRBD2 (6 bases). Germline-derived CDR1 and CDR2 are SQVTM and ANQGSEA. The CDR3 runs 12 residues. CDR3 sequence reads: CSVETGGGTRDF. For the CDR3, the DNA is TGCAGCGTTGAGACTGGTGGCGGGACGAGGGATTTT.

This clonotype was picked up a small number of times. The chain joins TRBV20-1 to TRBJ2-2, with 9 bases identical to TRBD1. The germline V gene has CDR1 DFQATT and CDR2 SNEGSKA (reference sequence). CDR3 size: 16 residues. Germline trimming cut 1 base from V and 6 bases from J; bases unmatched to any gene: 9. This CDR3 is CSARGPDRGIAGELFF. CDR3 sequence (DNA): TGCAGTGCTAGAGGTCCAGACAGGGGGATAGCCGGGGAGCTGTTTTTT.

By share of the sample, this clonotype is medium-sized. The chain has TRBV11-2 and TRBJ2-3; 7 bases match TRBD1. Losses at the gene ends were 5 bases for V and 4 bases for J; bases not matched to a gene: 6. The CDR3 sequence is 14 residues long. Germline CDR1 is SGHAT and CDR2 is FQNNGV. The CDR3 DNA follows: TGTGCCAGCAGCGTACAGGGGTCGGCAGATACGCAGTATTTT. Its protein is CASSVQGSADTQYF.

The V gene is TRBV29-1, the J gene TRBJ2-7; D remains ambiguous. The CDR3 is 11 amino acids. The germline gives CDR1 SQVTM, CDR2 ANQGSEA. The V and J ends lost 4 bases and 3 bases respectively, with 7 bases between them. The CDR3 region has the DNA TGCAGCGTTGGAGAAAACTACGAGCAGTACTTC. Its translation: CSVGENYEQYF.

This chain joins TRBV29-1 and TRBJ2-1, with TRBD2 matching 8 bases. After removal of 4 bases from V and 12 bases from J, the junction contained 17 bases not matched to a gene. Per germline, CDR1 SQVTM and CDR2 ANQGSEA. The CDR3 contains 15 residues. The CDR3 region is CSVVLPGLVYRGQFF. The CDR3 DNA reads TGCAGCGTTGTGTTGCCGGGACTAGTCTATCGTGGGCAGTTCTTC.

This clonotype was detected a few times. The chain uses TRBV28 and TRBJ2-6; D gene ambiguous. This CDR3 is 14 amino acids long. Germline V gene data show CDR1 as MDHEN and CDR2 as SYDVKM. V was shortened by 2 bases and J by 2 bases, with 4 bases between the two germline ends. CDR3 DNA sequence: TGTGCCAGCAGTTTAGACGCTGGGGCCAACGTCCTGACTTTC. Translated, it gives CASSLDAGANVLTF.

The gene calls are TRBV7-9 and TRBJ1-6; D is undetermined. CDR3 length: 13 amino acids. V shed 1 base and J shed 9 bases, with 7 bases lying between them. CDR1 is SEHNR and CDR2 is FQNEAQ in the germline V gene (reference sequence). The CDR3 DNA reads TGTGCCAGCAGCTTAGGGTCGAGTTCACCCCTCCACTTT. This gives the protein CASSLGSSSPLHF.

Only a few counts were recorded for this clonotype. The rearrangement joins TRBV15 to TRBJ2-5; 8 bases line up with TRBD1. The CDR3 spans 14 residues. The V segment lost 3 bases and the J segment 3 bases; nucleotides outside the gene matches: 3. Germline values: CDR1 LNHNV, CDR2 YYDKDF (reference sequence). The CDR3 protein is CATSRRTGKETQYF. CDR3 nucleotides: TGTGCCACCAGCAGGAGGACAGGGAAAGAGACCCAGTACTTC. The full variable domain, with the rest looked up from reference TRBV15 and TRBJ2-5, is DAMVIQNPRYQVTQFGKPVTLSCSQTLNHNVMYWYQQKSSQAPKLLFHYYDKDFNNEADTPDNFQSRRPNTSFCFLDIRSPGLGDTAMYLCATSRRTGKETQYFGPGTRLLVL.

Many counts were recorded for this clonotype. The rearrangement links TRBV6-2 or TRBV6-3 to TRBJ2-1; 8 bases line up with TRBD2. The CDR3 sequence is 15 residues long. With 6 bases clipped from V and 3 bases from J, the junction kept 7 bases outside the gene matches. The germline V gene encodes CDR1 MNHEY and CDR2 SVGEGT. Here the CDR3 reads CASSWTGTSYNEQFF. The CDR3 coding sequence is TGTGCCAGCAGCTGGACCGGGACTAGCTACAATGAGCAGTTCTTC.

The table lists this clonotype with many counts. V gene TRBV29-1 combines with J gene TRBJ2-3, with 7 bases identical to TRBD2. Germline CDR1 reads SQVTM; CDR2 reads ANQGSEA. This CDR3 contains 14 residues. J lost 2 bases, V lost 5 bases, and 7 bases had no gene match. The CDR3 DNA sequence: TGCAGCGTTTGGATGGCGGGAGTCACAGATACGCAGTATTTT. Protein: CSVWMAGVTDTQYF.

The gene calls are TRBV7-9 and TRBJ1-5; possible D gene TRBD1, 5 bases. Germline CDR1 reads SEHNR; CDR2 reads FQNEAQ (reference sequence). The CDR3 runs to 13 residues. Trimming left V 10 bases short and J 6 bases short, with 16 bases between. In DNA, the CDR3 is TGTGCCACCGAAGCGGGGGGAGCTCAGCCCCAGCATTTT. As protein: CATEAGGAQPQHF.

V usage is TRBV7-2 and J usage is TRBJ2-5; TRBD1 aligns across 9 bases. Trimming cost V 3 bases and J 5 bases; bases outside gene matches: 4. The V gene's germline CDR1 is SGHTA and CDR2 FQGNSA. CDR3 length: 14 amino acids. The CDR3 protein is CASSFQTGGETQYF. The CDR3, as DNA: TGTGCCAGCAGCTTCCAGACAGGGGGGGAGACCCAGTACTTC.